Listed here are 5 T cell receptor beta chains from one sample, sequenced in a study of CD8 T cells in ankylosing spondylitis. Their target antigens are unknown. Study observations and caveats: Ankylosing spondylitis blood seemed to carry a telltale TCR beta motif made of several highly homologous variants.

TCRdb reprocessed the 5' RACE reads via MiXCR and lists one record per CDR3 protein. Of about 480,000 distinct CDR3 sequences listed, about a sixth are singletons. Sequencing input: blood, either unsorted or a sorted T cell fraction (not recorded which). These receptor sequences come from a male donor with ankylosing spondylitis.

The CDR3 reads CSAPSTVRETQYF. DNA for the CDR3: TGCAGTGCTCCTTCGACAGTCCGAGAGACCCAGTACTTC. The V and J genes are TRBV20-1 and TRBJ2-5; tentative D call: TRBD1 (5 bases). The length of the CDR3 is 13 residues. V was cut by 5 bases and J by 4 bases, with 14 bases left in between. The germline CDR1 and CDR2 sequences are DFQATT and SNEGSKA (reference sequence).

The rearrangement joins TRBV11-2 to TRBJ1-3; TRBD1 aligns across 7 bases. The germline CDR1 and CDR2 sequences are SGHAT and FQNNGV. V gave up 4 bases and J gave up 2 bases; unmatched junction bases: 8. This CDR3 has 16 residues. The DNA for the CDR3 is TGTGCCAGCAGCTCACTCCGACAGGGCCCTGGAAACACCATATATTTT. It is translated as CASSSLRQGPGNTIYF.

There are many counts of this clonotype. The J gene is TRBJ1-1, the V gene TRBV29-1, with D perhaps TRBD1 (5 bases). There are 13 residues in the CDR3. Trimming left V 4 bases short and J 1 base short, with 10 bases between. Germline V gene data show CDR1 as SQVTM and CDR2 as ANQGSEA. CDR3 coding DNA: TGCAGCGTTGCCAGGGATACGAACACTGAAGCTTTCTTT. Protein sequence: CSVARDTNTEAFF. The whole variable domain, filled in from reference TRBV29-1 and TRBJ1-1, reads SAVISQKPSRDICQRGTSLTIQCQVDSQVTMMFWYRQQPGQSLTLIATANQGSEATYESGFVIDKFPISRPNLTFSTLTVSNMSPEDSSIYLCSVARDTNTEAFFGQGTRLTVV.

The chain carries TRBV6-5 and TRBJ2-5; D is ambiguous. The CDR3 spans 16 residues. V lost 0 bases and J 1 base, leaving 12 bases between the germline ends. Germline CDR1 and CDR2: MNHEY and SVGAGI. Written as DNA, the CDR3 is TGTGCCAGCAGTTACTCGTTGGTAGTCCCCCAAGAGACCCAGTACTTC. Protein product: CASSYSLVVPQETQYF.

This clonotype was counted a few times. The V and J genes are TRBV14 and TRBJ2-1; 9 bases are a match to TRBD2. The CDR3 has 15 amino acids. The germline V gene encodes CDR1 SGHDN and CDR2 FVKESK. Trimming removed 3 bases from V and 8 bases from J; junction bases left unmatched: 8. DNA of the CDR3: TGTGCCAGCAGCCACGGCGGGAGGGCCGCAGATGAGCAGTTCTTC. Amino acids: CASSHGGRAADEQFF.